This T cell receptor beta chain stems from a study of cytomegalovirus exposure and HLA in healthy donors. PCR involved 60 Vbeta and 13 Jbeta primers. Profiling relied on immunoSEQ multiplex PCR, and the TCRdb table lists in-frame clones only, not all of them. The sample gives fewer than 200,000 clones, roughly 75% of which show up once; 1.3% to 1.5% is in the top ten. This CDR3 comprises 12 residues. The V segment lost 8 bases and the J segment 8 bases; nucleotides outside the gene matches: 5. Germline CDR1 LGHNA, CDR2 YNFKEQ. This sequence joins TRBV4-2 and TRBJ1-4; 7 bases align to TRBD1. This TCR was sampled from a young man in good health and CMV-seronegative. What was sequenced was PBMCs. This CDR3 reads CASARRGEKLFF. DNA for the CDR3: TGTGCCAGCGCACGCAGGGGGGAAAAACTGTTTTTT.